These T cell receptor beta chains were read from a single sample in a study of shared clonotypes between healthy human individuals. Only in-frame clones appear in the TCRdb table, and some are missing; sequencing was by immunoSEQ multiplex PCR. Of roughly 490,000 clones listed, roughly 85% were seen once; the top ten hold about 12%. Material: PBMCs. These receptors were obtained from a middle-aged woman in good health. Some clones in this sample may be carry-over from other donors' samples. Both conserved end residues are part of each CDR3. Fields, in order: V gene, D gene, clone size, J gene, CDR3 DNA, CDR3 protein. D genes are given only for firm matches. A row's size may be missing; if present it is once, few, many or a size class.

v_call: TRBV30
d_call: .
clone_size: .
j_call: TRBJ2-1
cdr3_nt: TGTGCCTGGAGTGTAATGGGGACTCAATACAATGAGCAGTTCTTC
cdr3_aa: CAWSVMGTQYNEQFF

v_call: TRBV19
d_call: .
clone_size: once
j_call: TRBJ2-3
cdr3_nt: TGTGCCAGTAGCCCGACGGCAGGGTTCGGAGATACGCAGTATTTT
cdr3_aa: CASSPTAGFGDTQYF

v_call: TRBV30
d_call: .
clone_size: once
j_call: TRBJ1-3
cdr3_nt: TGTGCCTGGAGCCAGAATGCTGGAAACACCATATATTTT
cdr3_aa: CAWSQNAGNTIYF

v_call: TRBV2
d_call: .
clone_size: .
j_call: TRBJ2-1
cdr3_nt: TGTGCCAGCAGTGAAGGAAGGGCAGGGGGGGCCAATGAGCAGTTCTTC
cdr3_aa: CASSEGRAGGANEQFF

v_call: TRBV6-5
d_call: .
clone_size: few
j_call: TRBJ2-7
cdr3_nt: TGTGCCAGCAGTTATGGGGGGACTGGCTCCTACGAGCAGTACTTC
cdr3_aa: CASSYGGTGSYEQYF

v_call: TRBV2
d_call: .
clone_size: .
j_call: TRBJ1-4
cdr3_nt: TGTGCCAGCAGTGAACAGGGCGCCGGGGGAAAACTGTTTTTT
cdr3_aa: CASSEQGAGGKLFF

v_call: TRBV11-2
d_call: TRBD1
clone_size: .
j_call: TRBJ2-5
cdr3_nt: TGTGCCAGCAGCTTAGGGGGGAACAGGGGACACGAGACCCAGTACTTC
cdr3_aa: CASSLGGNRGHETQYF

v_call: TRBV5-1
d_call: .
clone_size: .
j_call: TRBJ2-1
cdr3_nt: TGCGCCAGCAGCCTGCAAACAGGGGGGGCCTACAATGAGCAGTTCTTC
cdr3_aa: CASSLQTGGAYNEQFF

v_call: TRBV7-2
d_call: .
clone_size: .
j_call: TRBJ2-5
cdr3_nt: TGTGCCAGCAGGGAGTTTGGGGGGGAGACCCAGTACTTC
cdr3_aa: CASREFGGETQYF

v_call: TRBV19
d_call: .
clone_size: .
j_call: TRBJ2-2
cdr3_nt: TGTGCCAGTAGCCCGGGACACTTGAACACCGGGGAGCTGTTTTTT
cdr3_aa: CASSPGHLNTGELFF

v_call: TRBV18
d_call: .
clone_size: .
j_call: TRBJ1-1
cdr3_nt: TGTGCCAGCTCACCATGGCAGGGCGGCACTGAAGCTTTCTTT
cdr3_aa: CASSPWQGGTEAFF

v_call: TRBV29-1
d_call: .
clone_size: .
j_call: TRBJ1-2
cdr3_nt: TGCAGCGTTGGTAGAGTCGCGGATGGCTACACCTTC
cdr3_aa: CSVGRVADGYTF

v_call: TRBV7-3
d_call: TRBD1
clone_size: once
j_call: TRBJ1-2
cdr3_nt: TGTGCCAGCAGCTTAAGGGCCGGGACAGACCTCTATGGCTACACCTTC
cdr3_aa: CASSLRAGTDLYGYTF

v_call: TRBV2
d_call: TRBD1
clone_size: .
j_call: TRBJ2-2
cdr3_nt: TGTGCCAGCAGGAAGGACAGGGTGAACACCGGGGAGCTGTTTTTT
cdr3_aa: CASRKDRVNTGELFF

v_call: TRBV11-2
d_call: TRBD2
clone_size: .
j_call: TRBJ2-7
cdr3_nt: TGTGCCAGCAGCTTTATAGGGACTAACCCCTACGAGCAGTACTTC
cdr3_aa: CASSFIGTNPYEQYF

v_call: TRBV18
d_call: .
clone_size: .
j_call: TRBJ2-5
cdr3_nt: TGTGCCAGCTCGGAGGACATAGAGACCCAGTACTTC
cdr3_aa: CASSEDIETQYF

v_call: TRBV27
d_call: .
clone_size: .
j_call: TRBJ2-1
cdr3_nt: TGTGCCAGCAGTTTAAGTACAGGGTGGTACAATGAGCAGTTCTTC
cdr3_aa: CASSLSTGWYNEQFF

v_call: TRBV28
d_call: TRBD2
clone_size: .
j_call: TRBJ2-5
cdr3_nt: TGTGCCAGCAGTTCAAGGGTAGCGGGAATAAAAGAGACCCAGTACTTC
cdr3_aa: CASSSRVAGIKETQYF

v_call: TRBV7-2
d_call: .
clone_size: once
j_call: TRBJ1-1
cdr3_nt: TGTGCCAGCAGCTCCCGGGCTGACGCGTCGGGGGGTACTGAAGCTTTCTTT
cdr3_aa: CASSSRADASGGTEAFF

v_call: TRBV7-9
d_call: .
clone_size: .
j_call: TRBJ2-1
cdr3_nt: TGTGCCAGCAGCTTAAGTGCTTTGGGGGGGTTCTTC
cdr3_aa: CASSLSALGGFF

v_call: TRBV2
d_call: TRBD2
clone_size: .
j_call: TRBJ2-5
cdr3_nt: TGTGCCAGCAGTGGCACTCCGGGACTAGCTGTGGGGCAAGAGACCCAGTACTTC
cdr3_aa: CASSGTPGLAVGQETQYF

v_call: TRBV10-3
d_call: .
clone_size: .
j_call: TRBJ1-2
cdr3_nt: TGTGCCATCAGTGAGTCGGAGGCATATGGCTACACCTTC
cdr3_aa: CAISESEAYGYTF

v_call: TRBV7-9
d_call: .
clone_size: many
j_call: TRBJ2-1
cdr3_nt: TGTGCCAGCAGTTACCCTCACGGAGGTTCCTACAATGAGCAGTTCTTC
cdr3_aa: CASSYPHGGSYNEQFF

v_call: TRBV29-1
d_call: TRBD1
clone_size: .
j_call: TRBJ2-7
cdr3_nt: TGCAGCGCAGCTCCGGGACAGGGTGCCTACGAGCAGTACTTC
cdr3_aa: CSAAPGQGAYEQYF

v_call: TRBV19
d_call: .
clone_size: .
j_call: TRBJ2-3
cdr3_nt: TGTGCCAGTAGTATCTGGGGGGTCACAGATACGCAGTATTTT
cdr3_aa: CASSIWGVTDTQYF

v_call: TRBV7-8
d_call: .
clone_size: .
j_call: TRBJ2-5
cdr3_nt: TGTGCCAGCAGCCTTTCCCCTTGGCCGCCCCGGGAGACCCAGTACTTC
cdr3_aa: CASSLSPWPPRETQYF

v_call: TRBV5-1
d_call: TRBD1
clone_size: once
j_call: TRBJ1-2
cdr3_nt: TGCGCCAGCAGCTGGACAGGAGGCTACTATGGCTACACCTTC
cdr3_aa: CASSWTGGYYGYTF

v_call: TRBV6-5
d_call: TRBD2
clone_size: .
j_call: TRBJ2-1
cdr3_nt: TGTGCCAGCAGTCTAGCGGGAGAGAGTAATGAGCAGTTCTTC
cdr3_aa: CASSLAGESNEQFF

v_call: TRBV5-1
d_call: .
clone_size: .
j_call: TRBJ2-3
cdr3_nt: TGCGCCAGCAGTCCGACCCCGGCTCCCACAGATACGCAGTATTTT
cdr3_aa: CASSPTPAPTDTQYF

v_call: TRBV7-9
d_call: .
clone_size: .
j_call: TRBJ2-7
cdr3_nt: TGTGCCAGCAGCTCGGGGACGAGGGGGGTCGAGCAGTACTTC
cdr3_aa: CASSSGTRGVEQYF

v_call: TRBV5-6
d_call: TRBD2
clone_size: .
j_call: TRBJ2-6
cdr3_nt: TGTGCCAGCAGCCACCCGGGACTAGCGGGAGACGCTGGGGCCAACGTCCTGACTTTC
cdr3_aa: CASSHPGLAGDAGANVLTF

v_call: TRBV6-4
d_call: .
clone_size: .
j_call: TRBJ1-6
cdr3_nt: TGTGCCAGCAGTGACTCTGTAGCTCGGGGGGAGGATAATTCACCCCTCCACTTT
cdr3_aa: CASSDSVARGEDNSPLHF

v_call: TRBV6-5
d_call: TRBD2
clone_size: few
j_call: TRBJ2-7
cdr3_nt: TGTGCCAGCAGGCTAGCGGCCACGAACCACGAGCAGTACTTC
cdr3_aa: CASRLAATNHEQYF

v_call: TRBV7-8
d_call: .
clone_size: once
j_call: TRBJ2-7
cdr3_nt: TGTGCCAGCAGCTCTCCGAGGGTTGCGACCTACGAGCAGTACTTC
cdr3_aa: CASSSPRVATYEQYF

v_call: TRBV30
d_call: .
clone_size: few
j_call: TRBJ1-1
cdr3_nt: TGTGCCTGTACAGGGCCTGAAGCTTTCTTT
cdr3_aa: CACTGPEAFF

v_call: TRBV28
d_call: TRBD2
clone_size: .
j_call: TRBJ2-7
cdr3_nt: TGTGCCAGCAGTGCGACTAGCGGGAGGAACGTGCGAAACTACGAGCAGTACTTC
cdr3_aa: CASSATSGRNVRNYEQYF

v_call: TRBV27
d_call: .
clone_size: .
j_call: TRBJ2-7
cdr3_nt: TGTGCCAGCAGTTTATCGGGCCAGGGCTCCTACGAGCAGTACTTC
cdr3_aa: CASSLSGQGSYEQYF